This note documents a single T cell receptor beta chain sequence. Antigen specificity is unknown. The record originates from a study of a mutant IDH1 vaccine in newly diagnosed glioma. Time point noted: week 11, during vaccination. Every vaccine dose comprised 300 ug of mutant IDH1 20-mer peptide plus topical imiquimod. Per germline, CDR1 LNHNV and CDR2 YYDKDF (reference sequence). The V gene end was trimmed by 4 bases and the J gene end by 4 bases; junction bases not matched to a gene: 4. The CDR3 runs to 15 residues. Method: immunoSEQ multiplex PCR; TCRdb's copy keeps in-frame clones and lacks some. The repertoire holds 25,000 to 40,000 clones, with 75% to 85% as singletons.

This chain connects TRBV15 to TRBJ2-7, with TRBD2 identical over 13 bases. Material: PBMCs, obtained from a glioma patient whose treatment included an IDH1 peptide vaccine. The sequence was collected from a man aged 25 to 40 with glioma. The CDR3 protein is CATSKGTSGAYEQYF. The DNA for the CDR3 is TGTGCCACCAGCAAGGGGACTAGCGGGGCTTACGAGCAGTACTTC.